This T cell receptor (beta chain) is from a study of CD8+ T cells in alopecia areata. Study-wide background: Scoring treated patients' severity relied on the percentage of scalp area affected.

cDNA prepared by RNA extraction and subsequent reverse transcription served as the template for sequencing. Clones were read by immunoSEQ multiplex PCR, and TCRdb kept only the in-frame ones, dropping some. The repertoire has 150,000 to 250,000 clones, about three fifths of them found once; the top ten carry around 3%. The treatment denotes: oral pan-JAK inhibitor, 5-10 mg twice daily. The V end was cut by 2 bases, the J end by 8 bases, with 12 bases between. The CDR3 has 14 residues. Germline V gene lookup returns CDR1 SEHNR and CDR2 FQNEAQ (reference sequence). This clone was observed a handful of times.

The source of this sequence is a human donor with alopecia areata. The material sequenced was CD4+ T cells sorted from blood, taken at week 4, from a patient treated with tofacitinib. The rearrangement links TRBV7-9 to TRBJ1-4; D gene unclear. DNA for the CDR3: TGTGCCAGCAGCTTAATAATTCTCGAGGAAAAACTGTTTTTT. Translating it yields CASSLIILEEKLFF.